This T cell receptor beta chain is from a study of blood T cell repertoires in COVID-19 (dated by TCRdb to between 2020 and 2021). About the full investigation: Samples from collaborators originated in the United States, Italy and Spain and spanned both the acute and convalescent phases of COVID-19. The prospective study material was composed of cDNA or gDNA derived from T cells, B-cell-depleted T cells, or PBMCs. Deeply sampled blood TCRbeta repertoires from subjects exposed to, actively infected with, or recovered from COVID-19 were included in the dataset. The repertoires were released in a freely available public database meant as a resource for research on the immune response to SARS-CoV-2. Samples were obtained from the ongoing ImmuneRACE study (first 160 participants) and from 1,254 subjects provided by 6 global collaborators. The sample metadata nearly always contained a de-identified subject ID, COVID-19 status, age in years and sex. Where available, HLA class I and class II types were taken from metadata supplied by the sample provider and were not determined by assay-based typing. The study at large found these results: Clinical and demographic metadata were provided uncurated, with the amount varying by source and participant.

As concerns this clone: Its antigen is not yet known. Qualities for individual bases were not recorded, and no much larger clone is one base off.

TCRbeta CDR3 regions were amplified from genomic DNA by means of the immunoSEQ Assay, a bias-controlled multiplex PCR. The original pipeline was this. The number of nucleated cells in each sample was estimated from the amplification of reference gene primers within the assay. To quantify the absolute abundance of each unique TCRbeta CDR3 rearrangement, sequence reads were collapsed and filtered. For each sample, productive Simpson clonality was calculated by taking the square root of Simpson's diversity index across productive rearrangements. TCRdb re-hosts the immuneACCESS table, in-frame sequences only. Its copies lack some clones; in the studies checked, an unresolved V gene accounts for under half of them, and the cause for the rest is not known. V, J and clone size reflect that table, while D and trimming were determined from the DNA. The sample data list 55,000 to 80,000 clones, and roughly 87% of these were observed just once. Of the sample, approximately 29% is held by the ten largest clones.

Whole blood was collected in K2EDTA tubes by collaborating institutions according to the institutions' own protocols. For TCRbeta analysis, collaborator samples were shipped as frozen whole blood, as isolated PBMCs, or as DNA extracted from either sample type. Including the terminal cysteine and phenylalanine, the CDR3 comprises 12 residues. The CDR3 DNA has 36 bases and is translated from base 1. From V the trimming removes 5 bases and from J it removes 6 bases, while the gene matches leave 1 base of the junction unaccounted for. The germline V gene (reference sequence) sets CDR1 to SEHNR and CDR2 to FQNEAQ.

Source material: peripheral blood. This receptor was taken from a man aged 45-65 years with acute or convalescent COVID-19. The rearranged chain carries TRBV7-9 and TRBJ1-5; 7 bases in the junction line up with TRBD1. This receptor has the CDR3 CASSEGAQPQHF. The DNA reads TGTGCCAGCAGCGAGGGGGCTCAGCCCCAGCATTTT. The variable domain in full, with residues beyond the CDR3 obtained from the reference TRBV7-9 and TRBJ1-5 genes, is DTGVSQNPRHKITKRGQNVTFRCDPISEHNRLYWYRQTLGQGPEFLTYFQNEAQLEKSRLLSDRFSAERPKGSFSTLEIQRTEQGDSAMYLCASSEGAQPQHFGDGTRLSIL.